This record covers a single T cell receptor (beta chain). This entry is derived from a study of blood T cell repertoires in COVID-19. Study in general: Sources were T cells, B-cell-depleted T cells, or PBMCs; the material itself was cDNA or gDNA.

Per the original methods: Nucleated cell counts were estimated from reference gene primer amplification. Using immunoSEQ multiplex PCR, the repertoire was profiled, and TCRdb retains in-frame clones only, with some absent. The V and J calls and clone size are taken from that table; D and trimming were inferred from the DNA. The sample records about 82,000 clones, around four fifths being singletons. V gave up 1 base and J gave up 9 bases; unmatched junction bases: 3. Per the germline V gene, CDR1 is SNHLY and CDR2 is FYNNEI. This CDR3 is 14 amino acids long. Source material: peripheral blood. The source of this sequence is a man between 60 and 75 years old with COVID-19, enrolled during active disease. This chain links TRBV2 with TRBJ2-4; 10 nucleotides match TRBD2. The CDR3 DNA reads TGTGCCAGCAGTGAAGAGACTAGCGGGCGCATTCAGTACTTC. Protein sequence: CASSEETSGRIQYF. Complete variable domain (other parts from reference TRBV2 and TRBJ2-4): EPEVTQTPSHQVTQMGQEVILRCVPISNHLYFYWYRQILGQKVEFLVSFYNNEISEKSEIFDDQFSVERPDGSNFTLKIRSTKLEDSAMYFCASSEETSGRIQYFGAGTRLSVL.